What follows are 3 T cell receptor beta chains derived from one specimen sequenced in a study of T cell responses to AZD1222 COVID-19 vaccine. Clones were sequenced by immunoSEQ multiplex PCR, and TCRdb holds only the in-frame ones, with some missing. Of 80,000 to 95,000 clones in the sample, roughly 90% were seen once. The sample in question was peripheral blood, obtained on day 0 of MenACWY control vaccination. Every receptor here comes from an adult in good health.

V gene TRBV19 combines with J gene TRBJ2-1, with D possibly called TRBD1 or TRBD2 (7 bases each). Looked up from germline, CDR1 is LNHDA and CDR2 is SQIVND (reference sequence). V gave up 6 bases and J gave up 7 bases, with 16 bases separating them. CDR3 size: 14 residues. This CDR3 is CASRDPGGVNEQFF. Here the CDR3 DNA reads TGTGCCAGTAGGGACCCAGGGGGGGTGAATGAGCAGTTCTTC.

This sequence joins TRBV9 and TRBJ2-1, with 8 bases lining up with TRBD1. CDR1 SGDLS and CDR2 YYNGEE come from the germline V gene. V lost 3 bases to trimming and J lost 8 bases; unmatched junction nucleotides: 7. This CDR3 has 14 amino acids. The CDR3: CASSAQDRDDEQFF. In DNA, the CDR3 is TGTGCCAGCAGCGCGCAGGACAGGGACGATGAGCAGTTCTTC.

The chain links TRBV29-1 to TRBJ2-3; perhaps TRBD2 as D (6 bases). Trimming removed 0 bases from V and 5 bases from J, with 18 bases in between. In germline, CDR1 is SQVTM, CDR2 ANQGSEA. CDR3 size: 16 residues. The CDR3 bases are TGCAGCGTTGAAGATTCTAGCGAATACTCGGGAGATACGCAGTATTTT. Its translation is CSVEDSSEYSGDTQYF.